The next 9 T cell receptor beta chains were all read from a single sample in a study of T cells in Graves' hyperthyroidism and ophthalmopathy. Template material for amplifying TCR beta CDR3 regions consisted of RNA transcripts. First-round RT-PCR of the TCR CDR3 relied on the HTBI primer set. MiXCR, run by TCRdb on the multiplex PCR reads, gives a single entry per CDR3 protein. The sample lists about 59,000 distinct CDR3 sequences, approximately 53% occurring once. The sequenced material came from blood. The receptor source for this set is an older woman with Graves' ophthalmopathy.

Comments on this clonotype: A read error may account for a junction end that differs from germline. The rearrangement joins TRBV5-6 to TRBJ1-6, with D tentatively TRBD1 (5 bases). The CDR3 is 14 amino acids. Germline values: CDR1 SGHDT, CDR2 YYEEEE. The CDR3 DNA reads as TGTGCCGGCAGAACCGGGGCTGGGAATTCACCCCTCCACTTT. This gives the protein CAGRTGAGNSPLHF.

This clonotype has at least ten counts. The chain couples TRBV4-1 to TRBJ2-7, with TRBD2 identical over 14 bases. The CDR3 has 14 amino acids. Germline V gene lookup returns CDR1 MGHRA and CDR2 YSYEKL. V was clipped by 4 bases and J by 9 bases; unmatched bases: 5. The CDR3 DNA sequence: TGCGCCAGCAGCCCCTGGACTAGCGGGAGGTTGCAGTACTTC. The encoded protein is CASSPWTSGRLQYF.

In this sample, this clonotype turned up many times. This CDR3 is CATSDLGLASAPDTQYF. CDR3 sequence (DNA): TGTGCCACCAGTGATTTGGGGCTAGCGTCGGCCCCAGATACGCAGTATTTT. The V gene is TRBV24-1, the J gene TRBJ2-3; possible D gene TRBD2, 6 bases. The germline CDR1 and CDR2 sequences are KGHDR and SFDVKD. Trimming cost V 0 bases and J 4 bases, with 16 bases left between them. The CDR3 runs to 17 residues.

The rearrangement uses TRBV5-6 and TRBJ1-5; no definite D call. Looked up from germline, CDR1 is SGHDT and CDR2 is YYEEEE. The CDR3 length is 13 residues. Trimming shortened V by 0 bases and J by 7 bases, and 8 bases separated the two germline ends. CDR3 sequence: CASSLVAGQPQHF. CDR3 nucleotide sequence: TGTGCCAGCAGCTTGGTGGCGGGACAGCCCCAGCATTTT.

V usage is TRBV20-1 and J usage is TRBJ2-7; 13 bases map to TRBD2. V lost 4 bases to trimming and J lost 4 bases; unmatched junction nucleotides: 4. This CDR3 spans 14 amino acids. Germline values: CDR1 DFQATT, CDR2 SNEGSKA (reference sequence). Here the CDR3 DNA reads TGCAGTGCTAAGGGACTAGCGGGAACGTACGAGCAGTACTTC. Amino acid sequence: CSAKGLAGTYEQYF.

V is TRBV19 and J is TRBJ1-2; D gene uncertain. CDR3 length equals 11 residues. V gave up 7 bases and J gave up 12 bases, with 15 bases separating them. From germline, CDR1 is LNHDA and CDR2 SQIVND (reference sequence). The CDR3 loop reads CASIGSSGNTF. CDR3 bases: TGTGCCAGTATAGGGAGCTCTGGAAACACCTTC.

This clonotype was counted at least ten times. The CDR3 loop is CASTSPVEVGAFF. The CDR3 DNA sequence: TGTGCCAGCACCTCCCCAGTGGAGGTTGGAGCTTTCTTT. The chain carries TRBV12-3 or TRBV12-4 and TRBJ1-1, with D uncertain. This CDR3 spans 13 amino acids. V lost 7 bases, J lost 10 bases, and 19 bases lay in between.

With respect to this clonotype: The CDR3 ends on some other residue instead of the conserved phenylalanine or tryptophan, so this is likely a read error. The CDR3 DNA reads as TGTACCAGCAGATTTAGGGACAGCTCCTTTTCAACCTACGAGCAGTACTAC. It specifies CTSRFRDSSFSTYEQYY. The genes are TRBV6-6 and TRBJ2-7, with TRBD1 matching over 7 bases. CDR1 and CDR2 (germline): MNHNY, SVGAGI (reference sequence). CDR3 size: 17 residues.

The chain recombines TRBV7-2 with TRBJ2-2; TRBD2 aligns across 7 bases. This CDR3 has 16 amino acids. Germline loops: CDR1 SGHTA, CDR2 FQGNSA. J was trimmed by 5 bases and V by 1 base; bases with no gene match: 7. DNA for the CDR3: TGTGCCAGCAGCTTAGAAGGCGGGAGTAGAACCGGGGAGCTGTTTTTT. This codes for CASSLEGGSRTGELFF.